This T cell receptor (beta chain) originates from a study of blood T cell repertoires in COVID-19. About the research overall: Acute-phase and convalescent COVID-19 samples originated in the United States, Italy and Spain. Nucleic acid was either cDNA or gDNA, and it came from T cells, B-cell-depleted T cells, or PBMCs.

Unmatched junction bases numbered 3, after V lost 8 bases and J lost 8 bases. In germline, CDR1 is KGHSH, CDR2 LQKENI. The CDR3 runs to 12 residues. Source study methods: Reference gene primer amplification yielded estimated nucleated cell counts. Generated by immunoSEQ multiplex PCR, the TCRdb table keeps only in-frame clones and is missing some. V, J and clone size reflect that table, while D and trimming were determined from the DNA. The sample lists tens of thousands of clones; around four fifths were seen once. The TCR comes from a man in his forties or fifties with acute or convalescent COVID-19. V usage is TRBV18 and J usage is TRBJ2-1, with 10 bases matching TRBD2. The sample was peripheral blood. The CDR3 is CASRGTSDEQFF. The CDR3 coding sequence is TGTGCCAGCCGTGGGACTAGCGATGAGCAGTTCTTC.